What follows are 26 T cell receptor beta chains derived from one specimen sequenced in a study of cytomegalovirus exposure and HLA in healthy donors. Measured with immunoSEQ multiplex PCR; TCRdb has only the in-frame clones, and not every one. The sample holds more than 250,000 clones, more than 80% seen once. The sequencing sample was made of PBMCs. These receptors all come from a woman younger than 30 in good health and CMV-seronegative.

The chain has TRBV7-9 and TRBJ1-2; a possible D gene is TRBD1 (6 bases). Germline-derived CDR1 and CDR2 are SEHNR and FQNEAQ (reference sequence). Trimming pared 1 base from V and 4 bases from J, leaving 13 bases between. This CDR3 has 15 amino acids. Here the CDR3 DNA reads TGTGCCAGCAGCTTAGGTCAGGGGCTCGGCTATGGCTACACCTTC. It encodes CASSLGQGLGYGYTF.

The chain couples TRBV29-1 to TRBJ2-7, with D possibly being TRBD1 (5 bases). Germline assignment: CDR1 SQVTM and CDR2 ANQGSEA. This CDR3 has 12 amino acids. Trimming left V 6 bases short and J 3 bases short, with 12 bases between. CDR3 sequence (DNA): TGCAGCGTGACAGAGAATGACTACGAGCAGTACTTC. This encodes CSVTENDYEQYF.

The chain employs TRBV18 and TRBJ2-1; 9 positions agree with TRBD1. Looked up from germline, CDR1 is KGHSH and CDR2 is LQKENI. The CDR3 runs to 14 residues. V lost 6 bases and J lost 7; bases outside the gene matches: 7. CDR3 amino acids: CASSRQDRGNEQFF. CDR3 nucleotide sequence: TGTGCCAGCTCCCGACAAGACAGGGGGAATGAGCAGTTCTTC. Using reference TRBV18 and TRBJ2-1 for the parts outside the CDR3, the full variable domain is NAGVMQNPRHLVRRRGQEARLRCSPMKGHSHVYWYRQLPEEGLKFMVYLQKENIIDESGMPKERFSAEFPKEGPSILRIQQVVRGDSAAYFCASSRQDRGNEQFFGPGTRLTVL.

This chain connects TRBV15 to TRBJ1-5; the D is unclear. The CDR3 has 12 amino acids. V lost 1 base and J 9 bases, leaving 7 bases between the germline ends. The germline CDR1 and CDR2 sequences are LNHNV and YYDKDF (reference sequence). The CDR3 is CATSRGQLPQHF. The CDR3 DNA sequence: TGTGCCACCAGCAGAGGCCAGTTGCCCCAGCATTTT.

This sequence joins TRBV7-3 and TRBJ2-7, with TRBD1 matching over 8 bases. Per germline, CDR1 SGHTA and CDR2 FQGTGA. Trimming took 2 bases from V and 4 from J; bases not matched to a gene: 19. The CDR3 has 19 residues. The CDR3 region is CASSLGSGAGQGGIYEQYF. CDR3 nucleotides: TGTGCCAGCAGCTTAGGGTCCGGGGCAGGACAGGGTGGAATTTACGAGCAGTACTTC.

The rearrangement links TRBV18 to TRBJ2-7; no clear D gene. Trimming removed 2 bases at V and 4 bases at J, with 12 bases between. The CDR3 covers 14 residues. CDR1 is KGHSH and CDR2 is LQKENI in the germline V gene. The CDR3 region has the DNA TGTGCCAGCTCACCAGACTTCCAGCAGTACGAGCAGTACTTC. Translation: CASSPDFQQYEQYF.

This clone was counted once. The CDR3 here is CASSHGTSGYNEQFF. CDR3 coding DNA: TGTGCCAGCAGCCACGGGACTAGCGGATACAATGAGCAGTTCTTC. The genes are TRBV5-8 and TRBJ2-1, with 11 positions matching TRBD2. The CDR3 sequence is 15 residues long. V gave up 4 bases and J gave up 4 bases; unmatched junction bases: 4. The germline V gene has CDR1 SGHTS and CDR2 YDEGEE. The variable domain in full, with the rest retrieved from reference TRBV5-8 and TRBJ2-1, is EAGVTQSPTHLIKTRGQQATLRCSPISGHTSVYWYQQALGLGLQFLLWYDEGEERNRGNFPPRFSGRQFPNYSSELNVNALELEDSALYLCASSHGTSGYNEQFFGPGTRLTVL.

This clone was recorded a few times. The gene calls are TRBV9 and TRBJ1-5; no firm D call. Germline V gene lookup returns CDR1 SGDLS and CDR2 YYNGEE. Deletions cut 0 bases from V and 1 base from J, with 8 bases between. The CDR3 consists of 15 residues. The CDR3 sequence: CASSVDGRSNQPQHF. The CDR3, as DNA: TGTGCCAGCAGCGTAGATGGGAGAAGCAATCAGCCCCAGCATTTT.

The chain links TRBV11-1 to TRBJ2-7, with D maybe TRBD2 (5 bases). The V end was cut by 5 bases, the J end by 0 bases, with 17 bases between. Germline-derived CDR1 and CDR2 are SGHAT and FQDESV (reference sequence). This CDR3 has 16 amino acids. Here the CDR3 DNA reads TGTGCCAGCAGCCCCTATCTGGCGGGTGACTCCTACGAGCAGTACTTC. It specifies CASSPYLAGDSYEQYF.

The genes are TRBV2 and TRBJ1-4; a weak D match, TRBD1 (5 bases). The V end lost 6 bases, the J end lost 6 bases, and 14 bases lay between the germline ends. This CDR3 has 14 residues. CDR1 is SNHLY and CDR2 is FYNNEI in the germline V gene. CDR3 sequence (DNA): TGTGCCAGCAGGGGACCTGGGGGGGATGAAAAACTGTTTTTT. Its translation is CASRGPGGDEKLFF. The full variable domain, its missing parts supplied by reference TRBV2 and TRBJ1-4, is EPEVTQTPSHQVTQMGQEVILRCVPISNHLYFYWYRQILGQKVEFLVSFYNNEISEKSEIFDDQFSVERPDGSNFTLKIRSTKLEDSAMYFCASRGPGGDEKLFFGSGTQLSVL.

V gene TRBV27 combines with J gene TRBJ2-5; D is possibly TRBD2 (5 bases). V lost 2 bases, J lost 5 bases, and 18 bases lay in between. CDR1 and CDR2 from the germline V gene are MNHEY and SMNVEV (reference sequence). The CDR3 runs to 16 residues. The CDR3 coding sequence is TGTGCCAGCAGTTTAGGTCTAGCCCTGGGTACGGAGACCCAGTACTTC. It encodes CASSLGLALGTETQYF.

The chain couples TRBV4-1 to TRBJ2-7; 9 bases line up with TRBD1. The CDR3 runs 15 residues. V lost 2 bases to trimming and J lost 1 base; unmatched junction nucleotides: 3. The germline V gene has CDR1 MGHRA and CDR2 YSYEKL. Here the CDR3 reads CASSQPGTGSYEQYF. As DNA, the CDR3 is TGCGCCAGCAGCCAACCCGGGACAGGGTCCTACGAGCAGTACTTC.

The CDR3 region is CASSQEGTSGNNEQFF. The CDR3 region has the DNA TGTGCCAGCAGCCAAGAGGGGACTAGCGGGAACAATGAGCAGTTCTTC. This rearrangement joins TRBV4-2 to TRBJ2-1; TRBD2 aligns across 13 bases. CDR3 length equals 16 residues. V lost 0 bases to trimming and J lost 5 bases; unmatched junction nucleotides: 1. Germline CDR1 is LGHNA and CDR2 is YNFKEQ.

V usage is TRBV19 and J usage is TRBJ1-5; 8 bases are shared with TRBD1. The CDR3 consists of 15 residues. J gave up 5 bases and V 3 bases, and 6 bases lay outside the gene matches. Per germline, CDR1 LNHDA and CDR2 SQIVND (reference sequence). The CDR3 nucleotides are TGTGCCAGTAGTATGCAGGGGGCCGTAGATCAGCCCCAGCATTTT. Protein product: CASSMQGAVDQPQHF. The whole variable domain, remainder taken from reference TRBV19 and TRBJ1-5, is DGGITQSPKYLFRKEGQNVTLSCEQNLNHDAMYWYRQDPGQGLRLIYYSQIVNDFQKGDIAEGYSVSREKKESFPLTVTSAQKNPTAFYLCASSMQGAVDQPQHFGDGTRLSIL.

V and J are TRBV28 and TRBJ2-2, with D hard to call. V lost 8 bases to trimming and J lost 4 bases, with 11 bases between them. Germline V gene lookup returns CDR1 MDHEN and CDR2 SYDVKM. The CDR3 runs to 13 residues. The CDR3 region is CASLELLTGELFF. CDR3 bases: TGTGCCAGCCTCGAATTACTCACCGGGGAGCTGTTTTTT. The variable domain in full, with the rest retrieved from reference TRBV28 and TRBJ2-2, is DVKVTQSSRYLVKRTGEKVFLECVQDMDHENMFWYRQDPGLGLRLIYFSYDVKMKEKGDIPEGYSVSREKKERFSLILESASTNQTSMYLCASLELLTGELFFGEGSRLTVL.

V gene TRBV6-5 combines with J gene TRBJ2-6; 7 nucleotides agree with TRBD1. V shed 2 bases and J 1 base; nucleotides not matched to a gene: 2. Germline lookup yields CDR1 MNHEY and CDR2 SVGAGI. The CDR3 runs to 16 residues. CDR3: CASSYGTESGANVLTF. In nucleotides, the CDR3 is TGTGCCAGCAGTTACGGGACAGAGTCTGGGGCCAACGTCCTGACTTTC.

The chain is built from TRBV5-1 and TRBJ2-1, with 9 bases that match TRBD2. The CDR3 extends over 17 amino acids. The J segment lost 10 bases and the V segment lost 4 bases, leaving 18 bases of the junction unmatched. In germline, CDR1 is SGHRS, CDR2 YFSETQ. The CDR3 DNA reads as TGCGCCAGCAGCCCTAGTGGGAGCGGGAGGCCGACCGGGGAGCAGTTCTTC. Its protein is CASSPSGSGRPTGEQFF.

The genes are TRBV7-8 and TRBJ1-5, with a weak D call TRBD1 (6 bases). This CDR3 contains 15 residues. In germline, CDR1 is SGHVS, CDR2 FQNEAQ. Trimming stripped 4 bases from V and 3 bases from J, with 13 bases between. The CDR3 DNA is TGTGCCAGCAGCTCCTACAGGGACGCCAATCAGCCCCAGCATTTT. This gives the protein CASSSYRDANQPQHF. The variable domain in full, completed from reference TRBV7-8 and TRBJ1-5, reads GAGVSQSPRYKVAKRGQDVALRCDPISGHVSLFWYQQALGQGPEFLTYFQNEAQLDKSGLPSDRFFAERPEGSVSTLKIQRTQQEDSAVYLCASSSYRDANQPQHFGDGTRLSIL.

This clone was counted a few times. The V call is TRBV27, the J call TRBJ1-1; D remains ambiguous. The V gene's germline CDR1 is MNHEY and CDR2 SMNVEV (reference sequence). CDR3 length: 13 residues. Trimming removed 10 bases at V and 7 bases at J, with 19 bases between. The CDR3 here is CAIRHRSENEAFF. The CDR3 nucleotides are TGTGCCATCCGACATCGCTCCGAAAATGAAGCTTTCTTT.

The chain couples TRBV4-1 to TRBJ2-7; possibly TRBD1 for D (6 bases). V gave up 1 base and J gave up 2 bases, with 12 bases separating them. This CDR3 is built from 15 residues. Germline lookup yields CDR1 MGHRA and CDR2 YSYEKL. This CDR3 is CASSQVRDNTYEQYF. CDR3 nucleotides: TGCGCCAGCAGCCAAGTAAGGGACAACACCTACGAGCAGTACTTC.

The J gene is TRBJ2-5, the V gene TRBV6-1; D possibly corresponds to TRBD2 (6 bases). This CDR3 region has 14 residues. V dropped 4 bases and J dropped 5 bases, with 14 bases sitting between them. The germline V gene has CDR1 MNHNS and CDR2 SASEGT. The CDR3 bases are TGTGCCAGCAGTGTAATTCAGGGAGGCGAGACCCAGTACTTC. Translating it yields CASSVIQGGETQYF.

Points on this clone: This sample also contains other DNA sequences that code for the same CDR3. In DNA form, the CDR3 reads TGTGCCAGCTCACCACCCGGGGGGGGTCAGCCCCAGCATTTT. This codes for CASSPPGGGQPQHF. The chain combines TRBV18 with TRBJ1-5; tentative D call: TRBD1 (5 bases). Per germline, CDR1 KGHSH and CDR2 LQKENI. Trimming removed 0 bases at V and 6 bases at J, with 9 bases between. The CDR3 runs 14 residues.

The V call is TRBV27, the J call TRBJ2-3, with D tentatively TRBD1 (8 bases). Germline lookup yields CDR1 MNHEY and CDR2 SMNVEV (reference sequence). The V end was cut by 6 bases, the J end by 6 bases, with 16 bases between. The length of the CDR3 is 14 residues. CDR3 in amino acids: CASSNRGGRDTQYF. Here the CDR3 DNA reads TGTGCCAGCAGCAACAGGGGGGGGAGGGATACGCAGTATTTT.

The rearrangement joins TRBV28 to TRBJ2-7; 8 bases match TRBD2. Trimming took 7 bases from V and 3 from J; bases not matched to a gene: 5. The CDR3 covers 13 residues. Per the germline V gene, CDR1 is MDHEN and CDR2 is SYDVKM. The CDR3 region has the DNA TGTGCCAGCATCTTAAGCGGGAGCTACGAGCAGTACTTC. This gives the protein CASILSGSYEQYF.

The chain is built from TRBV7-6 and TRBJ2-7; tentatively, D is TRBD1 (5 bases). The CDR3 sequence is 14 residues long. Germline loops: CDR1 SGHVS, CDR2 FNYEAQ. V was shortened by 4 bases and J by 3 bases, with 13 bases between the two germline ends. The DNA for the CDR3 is TGTGCCAGCAGCTCGACAGCGTTAGACTACGAGCAGTACTTC. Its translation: CASSSTALDYEQYF.

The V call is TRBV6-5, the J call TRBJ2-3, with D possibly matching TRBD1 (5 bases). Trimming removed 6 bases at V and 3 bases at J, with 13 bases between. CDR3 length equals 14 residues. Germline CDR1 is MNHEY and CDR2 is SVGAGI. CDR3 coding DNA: TGTGCCAGCAGCCACCCAGGGCTAACAGATACGCAGTATTTT. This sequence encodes CASSHPGLTDTQYF.